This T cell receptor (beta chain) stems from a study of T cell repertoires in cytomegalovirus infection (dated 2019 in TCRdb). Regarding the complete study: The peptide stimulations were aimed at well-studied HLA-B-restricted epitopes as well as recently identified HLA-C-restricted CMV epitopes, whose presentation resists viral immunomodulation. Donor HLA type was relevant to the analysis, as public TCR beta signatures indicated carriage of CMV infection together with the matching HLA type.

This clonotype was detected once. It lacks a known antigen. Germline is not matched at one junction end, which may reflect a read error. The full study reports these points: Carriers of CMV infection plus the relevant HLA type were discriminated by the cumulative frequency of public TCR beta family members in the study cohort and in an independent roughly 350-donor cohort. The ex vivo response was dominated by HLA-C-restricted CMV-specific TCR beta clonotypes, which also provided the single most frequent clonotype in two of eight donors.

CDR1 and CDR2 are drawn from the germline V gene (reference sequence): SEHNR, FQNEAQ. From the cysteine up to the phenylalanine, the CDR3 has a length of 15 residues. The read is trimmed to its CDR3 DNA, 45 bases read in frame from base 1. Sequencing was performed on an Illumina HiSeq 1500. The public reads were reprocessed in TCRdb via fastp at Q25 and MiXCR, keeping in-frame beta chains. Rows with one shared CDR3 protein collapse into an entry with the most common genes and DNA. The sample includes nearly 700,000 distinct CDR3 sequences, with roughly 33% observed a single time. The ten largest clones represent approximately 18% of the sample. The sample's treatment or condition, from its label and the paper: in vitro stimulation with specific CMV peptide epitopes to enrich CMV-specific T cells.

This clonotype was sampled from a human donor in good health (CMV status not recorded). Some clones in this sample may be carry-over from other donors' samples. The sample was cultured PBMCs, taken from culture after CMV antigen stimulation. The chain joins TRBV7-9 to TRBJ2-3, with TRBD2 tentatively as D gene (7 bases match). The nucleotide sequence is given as TGTGCCAGCAGCGCGCCCTGGGGGGGCGTAGATACGCTGTATTTT. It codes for CASSAPWGGVDTLYF.